The text below deals with one T cell receptor (beta chain). The germline V gene encodes CDR1 LNHDA and CDR2 SQIVND (reference sequence). This CDR3 has 13 amino acids. J was trimmed by 3 bases and V by 5 bases; bases with no gene match: 3. Original processing notes: Reference gene primer amplification yielded estimated nucleated cell counts. Repertoires were generated with immunoSEQ multiplex PCR, while TCRdb's copy carries only in-frame clones and drops some. V and J calls and clone size follow that table, whereas D and trimming were derived from the DNA. The data contain about 180,000 clones, around 84% of them singletons. The entry originates in a study of blood T cell repertoires in COVID-19. Study-level information: Samples taken during acute and convalescent COVID-19 were collected in the United States, Italy and Spain.

The chain joins TRBV19 to TRBJ1-2; 7 nucleotides agree with TRBD1. The sequenced sample was peripheral blood. The TCR originated in a woman in her fifties or sixties with COVID-19, enrolled during active disease. CDR3 residues: CASSPTGDYGYTF. The CDR3 DNA sequence: TGTGCCAGTAGTCCAACAGGGGACTATGGCTACACCTTC.